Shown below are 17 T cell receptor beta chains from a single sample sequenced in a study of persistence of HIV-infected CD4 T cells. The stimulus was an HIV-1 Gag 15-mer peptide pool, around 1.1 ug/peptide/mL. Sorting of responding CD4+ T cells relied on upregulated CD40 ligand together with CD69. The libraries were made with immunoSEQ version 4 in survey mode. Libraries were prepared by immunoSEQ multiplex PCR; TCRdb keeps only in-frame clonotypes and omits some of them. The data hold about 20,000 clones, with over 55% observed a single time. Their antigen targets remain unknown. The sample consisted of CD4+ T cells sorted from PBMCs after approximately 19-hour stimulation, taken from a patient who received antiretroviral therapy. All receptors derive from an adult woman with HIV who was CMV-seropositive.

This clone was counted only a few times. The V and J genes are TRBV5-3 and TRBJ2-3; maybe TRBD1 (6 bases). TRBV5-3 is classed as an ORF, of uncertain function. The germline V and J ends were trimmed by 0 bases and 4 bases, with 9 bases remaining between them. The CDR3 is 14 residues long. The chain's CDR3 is CARSLAHRADTQYF. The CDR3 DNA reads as TGTGCCAGAAGCTTGGCCCACAGGGCAGATACGCAGTATTTT.

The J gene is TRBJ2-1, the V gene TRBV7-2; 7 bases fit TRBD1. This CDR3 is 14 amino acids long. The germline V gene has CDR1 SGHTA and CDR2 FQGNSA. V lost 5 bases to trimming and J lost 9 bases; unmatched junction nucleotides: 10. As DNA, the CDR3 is TGTGCCAGCAGCCTACGACAGGGTCCGGGTGAGCAGTTCTTC. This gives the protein CASSLRQGPGEQFF.

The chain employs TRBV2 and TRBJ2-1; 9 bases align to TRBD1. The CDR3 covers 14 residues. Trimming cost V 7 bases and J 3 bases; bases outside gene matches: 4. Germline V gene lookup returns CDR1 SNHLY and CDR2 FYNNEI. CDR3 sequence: CASKDRGFYNEQFF. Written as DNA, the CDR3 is TGTGCCAGCAAGGACAGGGGCTTCTACAATGAGCAGTTCTTC.

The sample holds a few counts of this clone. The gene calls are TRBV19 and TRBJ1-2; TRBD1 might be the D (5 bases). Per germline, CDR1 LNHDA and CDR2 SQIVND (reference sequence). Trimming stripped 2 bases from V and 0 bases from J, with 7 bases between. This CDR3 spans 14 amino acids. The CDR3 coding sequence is TGTGCCAGTAGTATAAGGGGTACTAACTATGGCTACACCTTC. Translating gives CASSIRGTNYGYTF.

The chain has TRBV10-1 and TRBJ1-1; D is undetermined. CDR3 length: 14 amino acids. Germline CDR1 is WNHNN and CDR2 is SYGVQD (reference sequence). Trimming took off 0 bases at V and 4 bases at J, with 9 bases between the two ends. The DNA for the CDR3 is TGCGCCAGCAGTGAGTCGACACAATCCACTGAAGCTTTCTTT. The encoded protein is CASSESTQSTEAFF.

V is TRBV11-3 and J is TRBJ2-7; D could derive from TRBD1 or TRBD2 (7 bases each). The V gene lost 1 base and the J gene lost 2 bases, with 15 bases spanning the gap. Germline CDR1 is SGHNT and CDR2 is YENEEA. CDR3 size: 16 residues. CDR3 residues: CASSLAATGRAYEQYV. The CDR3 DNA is TGTGCCAGCAGCTTAGCCGCGACAGGGAGGGCCTACGAGCAGTACGTC.

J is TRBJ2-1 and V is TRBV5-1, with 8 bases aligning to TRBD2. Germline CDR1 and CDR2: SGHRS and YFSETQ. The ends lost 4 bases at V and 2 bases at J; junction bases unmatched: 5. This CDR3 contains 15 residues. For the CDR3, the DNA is TGCGCCAGCAGCGTGACTAGCGATCCCTACAATGAGCAGTTCTTC. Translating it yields CASSVTSDPYNEQFF.

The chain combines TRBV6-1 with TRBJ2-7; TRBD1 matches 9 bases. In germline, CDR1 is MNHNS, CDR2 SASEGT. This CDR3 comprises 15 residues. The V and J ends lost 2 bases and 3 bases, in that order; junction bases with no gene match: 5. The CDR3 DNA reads TGTGCCAGCAGTGAAACACAGGGGGCTCTCTACGAGCAGTACGTC. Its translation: CASSETQGALYEQYV.

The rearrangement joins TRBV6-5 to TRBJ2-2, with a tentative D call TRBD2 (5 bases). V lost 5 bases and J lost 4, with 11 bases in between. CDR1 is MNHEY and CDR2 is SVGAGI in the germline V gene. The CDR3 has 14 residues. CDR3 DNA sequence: TGTGCCAGCAGTATACTGGGGAGCACCGGGGAGCTGTTTTTT. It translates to CASSILGSTGELFF.

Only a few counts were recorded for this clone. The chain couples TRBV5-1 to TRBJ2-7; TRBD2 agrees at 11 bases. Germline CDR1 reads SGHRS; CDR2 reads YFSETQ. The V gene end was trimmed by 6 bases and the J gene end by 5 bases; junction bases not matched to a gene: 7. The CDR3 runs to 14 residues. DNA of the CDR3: TGCGCCAGCAACAGGCTAGCGGGGGGCGACGAGCAGTACTTC. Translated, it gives CASNRLAGGDEQYF.

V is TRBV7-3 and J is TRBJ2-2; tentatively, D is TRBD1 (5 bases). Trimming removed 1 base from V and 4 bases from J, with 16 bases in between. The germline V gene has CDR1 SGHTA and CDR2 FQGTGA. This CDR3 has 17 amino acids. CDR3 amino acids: CASSLNSQGIGTGELFF. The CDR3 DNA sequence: TGTGCCAGCAGCTTAAATAGTCAGGGTATCGGCACCGGGGAGCTGTTTTTT.

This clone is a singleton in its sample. CDR3 sequence reads: CASGFFDRGGGNEQFF. The CDR3 DNA is TGTGCTAGTGGTTTCTTCGACAGGGGGGGTGGCAATGAGCAGTTCTTC. The rearrangement uses TRBV12-5 and TRBJ2-1; 9 nucleotides agree with TRBD1. This CDR3 comprises 16 residues. Losses at the gene ends were 3 bases for V and 6 bases for J; bases not matched to a gene: 9. Germline V CDR1 and CDR2: LGHNT, FRNRAP.

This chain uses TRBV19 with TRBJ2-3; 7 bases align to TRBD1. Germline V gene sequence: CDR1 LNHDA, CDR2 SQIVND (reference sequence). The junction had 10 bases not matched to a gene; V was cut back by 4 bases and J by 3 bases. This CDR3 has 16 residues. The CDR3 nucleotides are TGTGCCAGTAGTACCCCAGGGGGAATTTTGACAGATACGCAGTATTTT. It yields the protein CASSTPGGILTDTQYF. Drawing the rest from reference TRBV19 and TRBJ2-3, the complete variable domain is DGGITQSPKYLFRKEGQNVTLSCEQNLNHDAMYWYRQDPGQGLRLIYYSQIVNDFQKGDIAEGYSVSREKKESFPLTVTSAQKNPTAFYLCASSTPGGILTDTQYFGPGTRLTVL.

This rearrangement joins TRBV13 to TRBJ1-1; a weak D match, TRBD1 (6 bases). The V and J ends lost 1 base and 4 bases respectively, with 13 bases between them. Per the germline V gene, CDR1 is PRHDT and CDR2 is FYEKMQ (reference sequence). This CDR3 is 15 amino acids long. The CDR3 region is CASSLVILGGTEAFF. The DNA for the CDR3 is TGTGCCAGCAGCTTAGTAATCCTAGGGGGCACTGAAGCTTTCTTT.

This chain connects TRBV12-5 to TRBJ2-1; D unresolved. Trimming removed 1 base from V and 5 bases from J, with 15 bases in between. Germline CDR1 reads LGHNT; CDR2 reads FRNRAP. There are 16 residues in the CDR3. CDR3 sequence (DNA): TGTGCTAGTGGTTTGGGGCCTCCTAGGGCAAACAATGAGCAGTTCTTC. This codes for CASGLGPPRANNEQFF.

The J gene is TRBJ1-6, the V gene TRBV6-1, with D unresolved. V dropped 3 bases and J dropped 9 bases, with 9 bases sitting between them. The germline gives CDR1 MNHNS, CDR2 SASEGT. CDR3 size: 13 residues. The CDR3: CASSERIASPLHF. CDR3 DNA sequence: TGTGCCAGCAGTGAGCGAATCGCTTCACCCCTCCACTTT.

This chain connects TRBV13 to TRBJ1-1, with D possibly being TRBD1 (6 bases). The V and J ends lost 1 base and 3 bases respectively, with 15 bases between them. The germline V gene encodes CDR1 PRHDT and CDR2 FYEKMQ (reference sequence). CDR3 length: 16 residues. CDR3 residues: CASSLAPLTGYTEAFF. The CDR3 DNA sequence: TGTGCCAGCAGCTTAGCCCCCCTGACAGGCTACACTGAAGCTTTCTTT. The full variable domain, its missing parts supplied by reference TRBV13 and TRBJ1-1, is AAGVIQSPRHLIKEKRETATLKCYPIPRHDTVYWYQQGPGQDPQFLISFYEKMQSDKGSIPDRFSAQQFSDYHSELNMSSLELGDSALYFCASSLAPLTGYTEAFFGQGTRLTVV.